These T cell receptor beta chains were read from a single sample in a study of blood T cell repertoires in COVID-19. Assay: immunoSEQ multiplex PCR; the TCRdb copy retains only in-frame clones and omits some. The sample lists 26,000 or so clones, about 85% occurring once. The sample consisted of peripheral blood. The source of these receptors is a man aged 60 to 69 with active COVID-19. The CDR3 runs from the conserved cysteine through the conserved F or W. A D gene is named only where the DNA matches it firmly. Size is omitted from some rows. Given values are once, few, many or a class for expanded clones.

TRBD1,-,TRBJ2-2,TRBV27,TGTGCCAGCAGTTTATTGGGGACAGGGGTCACCGGGGAGCTGTTTTTT,CASSLLGTGVTGELFF
TRBD2,-,TRBJ2-7,TRBV5-6,TGTGCCAGCAGCCAGGGAGCGGGGGTCTACGAGCAGTACTTC,CASSQGAGVYEQYF
TRBD1,-,TRBJ2-3,TRBV5-4,TGTGCCAGCAGCCGTGACAGGGGGCGTACAGATACGCAGTATTTT,CASSRDRGRTDTQYF
-,once,TRBJ1-2,TRBV19,TGTGCCAGTAGTATCAGGCAGGCGGGCTACACCTTC,CASSIRQAGYTF
TRBD1,-,TRBJ1-2,TRBV5-1,TGCGCCAGCAGCTTGGCTAGACAGGGCCCAACAAACTATGGCTACACCTTC,CASSLARQGPTNYGYTF
TRBD1,-,TRBJ2-2,TRBV7-2,TGTGCCAGCAGCTTCTACAGGGGGTTGGCCACCGGGGAGCTGTTTTTT,CASSFYRGLATGELFF
-,-,TRBJ2-3,TRBV7-8,TGTGCCAGCAGCTTAGAGGAGGGGGCGGGAAGCACAGATACGCAGTATTTT,CASSLEEGAGSTDTQYF
-,-,TRBJ2-3,TRBV18,TGTGCCAGCTCCTCGCAGGGACTTAACACAGATACGCAGTATTTT,CASSSQGLNTDTQYF
TRBD1,once,TRBJ1-6,TRBV23-1,TGCGCCAGCAGTCAACCGACAGGGGAGTACTCCTATAATTCACCCCTCCACTTT,CASSQPTGEYSYNSPLHF
-,-,TRBJ1-6,TRBV27,TGTGCCAGCAGTTTCGGGCAGGGAATTTCACCCCTCCACTTT,CASSFGQGISPLHF